A single sample gave rise to the 17 T cell receptor beta chains below, sequenced in a study of blood T cell repertoires in COVID-19. Some clones are missing from TCRdb's copy, which holds only in-frame ones; the method was immunoSEQ multiplex PCR. The data hold about 240,000 clones, with 80% to 85% observed a single time. Source material: peripheral blood. Receptors were obtained from a woman aged 55-69 years with active or convalescent COVID-19.

This sequence joins TRBV5-1 and TRBJ2-7, with 7 bases that match TRBD1. This CDR3 is built from 16 residues. V trimming: 4 bases; J trimming: 0 bases; junction bases outside the gene matches: 10. Germline-derived CDR1 and CDR2 are SGHRS and YFSETQ. The CDR3 sequence: CASSPGMTGSSYEQYF. The CDR3, as DNA: TGCGCCAGCAGCCCGGGAATGACAGGGAGCTCCTACGAGCAGTACTTC.

The chain employs TRBV9 and TRBJ2-1; TRBD2 agrees at 7 bases. Trimming cost V 0 bases and J 7 bases; bases outside gene matches: 7. Per germline, CDR1 SGDLS and CDR2 YYNGEE. This CDR3 is 15 amino acids long. Here the CDR3 DNA reads TGTGCCAGCAGCGTAGCTGGGGGGGATTGGAATGAGCAGTTCTTC. Residues: CASSVAGGDWNEQFF. Together with reference TRBV9 and TRBJ2-1, the CDR3 gives the full variable domain: DSGVTQTPKHLITATGQRVTLRCSPRSGDLSVYWYQQSLDQGLQFLIQYYNGEERAKGNILERFSAQQFPDLHSELNLSSLELGDSALYFCASSVAGGDWNEQFFGPGTRLTVL.

The rearrangement links TRBV15 to TRBJ1-3; TRBD1 agrees at 11 bases. J lost 4 bases, V lost 3 bases, and 2 bases had no gene match. Germline V gives CDR1 LNHNV, CDR2 YYDKDF (reference sequence). The CDR3 covers 15 residues. CDR3 in amino acids: CATSRDRGLGNTIYF. CDR3 DNA: TGTGCCACCAGCAGGGACAGGGGGCTCGGAAACACCATATATTTT. Complete variable domain (other parts from reference TRBV15 and TRBJ1-3): DAMVIQNPRYQVTQFGKPVTLSCSQTLNHNVMYWYQQKSSQAPKLLFHYYDKDFNNEADTPDNFQSRRPNTSFCFLDIRSPGLGDTAMYLCATSRDRGLGNTIYFGEGSWLTVV.

V and J are TRBV5-1 and TRBJ1-1; 7 bases agree with TRBD1. The CDR3 sequence is 16 residues long. From germline, CDR1 is SGHRS and CDR2 YFSETQ. V shed 4 bases, J shed 6 bases, and the junction held 15 bases outside the gene matches. The CDR3: CASSPDRARGSAEAFF. The CDR3 DNA sequence: TGCGCCAGCAGCCCCGACAGGGCCAGGGGTTCGGCTGAAGCTTTCTTT.

The chain combines TRBV2 with TRBJ1-5; possible D gene TRBD1, 5 bases. Germline V gene lookup returns CDR1 SNHLY and CDR2 FYNNEI. This CDR3 region has 15 residues. V was trimmed by 6 bases and J by 3 bases, leaving 15 bases between them. CDR3 sequence (DNA): TGTGCCAGCAGGTCGCTGGACACGATCAATCAGCCCCAGCATTTT. It encodes CASRSLDTINQPQHF.

The chain couples TRBV5-1 to TRBJ1-4, with 9 bases lining up with TRBD1. The germline gives CDR1 SGHRS, CDR2 YFSETQ. The ends lost 3 bases at V and 7 bases at J; junction bases unmatched: 7. The CDR3 length is 15 residues. CDR3 sequence (DNA): TGCGCCAGCAGCTACCAAGACAGGGGGAGTGAAAAACTGTTTTTT. This sequence encodes CASSYQDRGSEKLFF. Combining the CDR3 with reference TRBV5-1 and TRBJ1-4 gives the whole variable domain KAGVTQTPRYLIKTRGQQVTLSCSPISGHRSVSWYQQTPGQGLQFLFEYFSETQRNKGNFPGRFSGRQFSNSRSEMNVSTLELGDSALYLCASSYQDRGSEKLFFGSGTQLSVL.

The chain links TRBV3-1 (or the pseudogene TRBV3-2) to TRBJ1-2; TRBD1 aligns across 8 bases. This CDR3 comprises 22 residues. Germline loops: CDR1 LGHDT, CDR2 YNNKEL (reference sequence). Trimming took 0 bases from V and 0 from J; bases not matched to a gene: 21. CDR3 protein: CASSQDSWGTGLLGRANYGYTF. Here the CDR3 DNA reads TGTGCCAGCAGCCAAGATAGTTGGGGGACAGGTCTCCTGGGTCGAGCTAACTATGGCTACACCTTC.

A remark on this clone: The same CDR3 is also encoded by other DNA sequences in this sample. The V gene is TRBV6-5, the J gene TRBJ2-7; D possibly corresponds to TRBD1 (5 bases). Germline V CDR1 and CDR2: MNHEY, SVGAGI. V shed 3 bases and J shed 0 bases, with 9 bases lying between them. CDR3 length: 14 residues. CDR3: CASSYGQGSYEQYF. The DNA for the CDR3 is TGTGCCAGCAGTTATGGGCAGGGCTCCTACGAGCAGTACTTC.

J is TRBJ1-2 and V is TRBV19, with TRBD1 identical over 7 bases. Trimming removed 5 bases from V and 6 bases from J; junction bases left unmatched: 6. The CDR3 contains 13 residues. The V gene's germline CDR1 is LNHDA and CDR2 SQIVND (reference sequence). As DNA, the CDR3 is TGTGCCAGTAGTCCTGACAGGGTACATGGCTACACCTTC. Translating gives CASSPDRVHGYTF.

The chain is built from TRBV18 and TRBJ2-1, with 9 bases aligning to TRBD1. This CDR3 is built from 13 residues. J gave up 7 bases and V 2 bases, and 0 bases lay outside the gene matches. Looked up from germline, CDR1 is KGHSH and CDR2 is LQKENI. This CDR3 is CASSPGTGNEQFF. CDR3 sequence (DNA): TGTGCCAGCTCACCAGGGACAGGGAATGAGCAGTTCTTC.

The chain employs TRBV2 and TRBJ1-2, with D maybe TRBD1 (5 bases). The germline V and J ends were trimmed by 4 bases and 4 bases, with 13 bases remaining between them. CDR3 size: 14 residues. Per germline, CDR1 SNHLY and CDR2 FYNNEI. CDR3 bases: TGTGCCAGCAGTGGGAGGGGTGGTGGCTATGGCTACACCTTC. It encodes CASSGRGGGYGYTF.

The chain uses TRBV19 and TRBJ2-1; 9 bases are a match to TRBD1. The V and J ends lost 6 bases and 10 bases, in that order; junction bases with no gene match: 7. Germline assignment: CDR1 LNHDA and CDR2 SQIVND (reference sequence). The CDR3 consists of 13 residues. This CDR3 reads CASSRDRVGEQFF. The CDR3 nucleotides read TGTGCCAGTAGCCGGGACAGGGTTGGAGAGCAGTTCTTC.

V gene TRBV29-1 combines with J gene TRBJ1-6; 7 bases are shared with TRBD1. The CDR3 length is 13 residues. Looked up from germline, CDR1 is SQVTM and CDR2 is ANQGSEA. The ends lost 5 bases at V and 8 bases at J; junction bases unmatched: 6. CDR3 nucleotides: TGCAGCGTTAAGGGGACAGTCGATTCACCCCTCCACTTT. Protein sequence: CSVKGTVDSPLHF.

The rearrangement uses TRBV19 and TRBJ2-3; 9 bases agree with TRBD2. This CDR3 has 16 amino acids. Trimming took 4 bases from V and 2 from J; bases not matched to a gene: 7. The germline gives CDR1 LNHDA, CDR2 SQIVND (reference sequence). This chain's CDR3 is CASSTYGTSFTDTQYF. In DNA, the CDR3 is TGTGCCAGTAGTACCTACGGGACTAGCTTCACAGATACGCAGTATTTT.

In this sample, this clone turned up a few times. V usage is TRBV2 and J usage is TRBJ1-4; TRBD1 agrees at 11 bases. Trimming at V came to 6 bases and at J to 8 bases, leaving 5 bases not matched to a gene. The length of the CDR3 is 14 residues. CDR1 and CDR2 (germline): SNHLY, FYNNEI. The CDR3 DNA is TGTGCCAGCAGACGGACAGGGGGCCAGGAAAAACTGTTTTTT. Protein product: CASRRTGGQEKLFF.

The chain carries TRBV5-5 and TRBJ1-4, with 7 nucleotides matching TRBD1. The CDR3 consists of 17 residues. V trimming: 3 bases; J trimming: 5 bases; junction bases outside the gene matches: 13. Looked up from germline, CDR1 is SGHKS and CDR2 is YYEKEE (reference sequence). The CDR3 spells CASSSDGYGTANEKLFF. In nucleotides, the CDR3 is TGTGCCAGCAGCTCTGATGGGTACGGGACAGCCAATGAAAAACTGTTTTTT.

The V and J genes are TRBV29-1 and TRBJ1-1; 10 nucleotides match TRBD1. The length of the CDR3 is 13 residues. Trimming at V came to 6 bases and at J to 3 bases, leaving 4 bases not matched to a gene. Germline CDR1 SQVTM, CDR2 ANQGSEA. The CDR3 sequence: CSVDRGGDTEAFF. The CDR3 coding sequence is TGCAGCGTGGACAGGGGGGGAGACACTGAAGCTTTCTTT.